These 30 T cell receptor beta chains were all obtained from the same sample, sequenced in a study of sequential checkpoint blockade in melanoma. Using immunoSEQ multiplex PCR, the repertoire was profiled, and TCRdb retains in-frame clones only, with some absent. The data contain fewer than 20,000 clones, about three fifths of them seen just once; the ten biggest clones take up approximately 18%. Treatment specified: randomized to nivolumab then ipilimumab (arm A) or the reverse (arm B). Sequencing used CD8+ T cells sorted from blood (inferred from file names), obtained from a patient given nivolumab and ipilimumab in sequence. These receptors all stem from a human donor with melanoma.

This rearrangement joins TRBV28 to TRBJ2-5, with 8 positions matching TRBD2. The J call may be mistaken, given a closer DNA end match to TRBJ2-7. Germline V gene sequence: CDR1 MDHEN, CDR2 SYDVKM. The CDR3 consists of 17 residues. The CDR3 region has the DNA TGTGCCAGCAGTTTCCCCTCCGGTTTAGCGGGACTATACGAGCAGTACTTC. Translating gives CASSFPSGLAGLYEQYF.

This rearrangement joins TRBV7-2 to TRBJ2-7; TRBD2 is a possible D gene (5 bases). Germline lookup yields CDR1 SGHTA and CDR2 FQGNSA. Deletions cut 7 bases from V and 0 bases from J, with 19 bases between. The CDR3 has 16 residues. CDR3 region: CASTESGSKSSYEQYF. CDR3 bases: TGTGCCAGCACCGAAAGTGGGAGTAAAAGCTCCTACGAGCAGTACTTC.

The gene calls are TRBV11-1 and TRBJ1-1, with D possibly being TRBD1 (6 bases). Trimming left V 2 bases short and J 5 bases short, with 12 bases between. This CDR3 contains 14 residues. Germline CDR1 SGHAT, CDR2 FQDESV (reference sequence). The CDR3 spells CASSLLTGLTEAFF. The CDR3 DNA is TGTGCCAGCAGCTTACTTACAGGGTTAACTGAAGCTTTCTTT.

This clone was counted once. The V call is TRBV2, the J call TRBJ2-4; a possible D gene is TRBD1 (6 bases). The CDR3 is 13 residues long. V gave up 5 bases and J gave up 6 bases, with 11 bases separating them. Germline CDR1 reads SNHLY; CDR2 reads FYNNEI. The CDR3, as DNA: TGTGCCAGCAGTAGACAGGCCCTAAACATTCAGTACTTC. Protein sequence: CASSRQALNIQYF. The full variable domain, its missing parts supplied by reference TRBV2 and TRBJ2-4, is EPEVTQTPSHQVTQMGQEVILRCVPISNHLYFYWYRQILGQKVEFLVSFYNNEISEKSEIFDDQFSVERPDGSNFTLKIRSTKLEDSAMYFCASSRQALNIQYFGAGTRLSVL.

The chain uses TRBV7-8 and TRBJ2-7; D might be TRBD2 (5 bases). V shed 1 base and J shed 4 bases, with 14 bases lying between them. In germline, CDR1 is SGHVS, CDR2 FQNEAQ. This CDR3 spans 15 amino acids. The CDR3 coding sequence is TGTGCCAGCAGCTTAGGATCTAGCCCGCGGTACGAGCAGTACTTC. It codes for CASSLGSSPRYEQYF.

This clone has just a few counts. The chain uses TRBV28 and TRBJ1-2; no definite D call. In germline, CDR1 is MDHEN, CDR2 SYDVKM. The V end lost 3 bases, the J end lost 5 bases, and 13 bases lay between the germline ends. There are 14 residues in the CDR3. In DNA form, the CDR3 reads TGTGCCAGCAGTTTTGGAGGTGCGGTATATGGCTACACCTTC. Translated: CASSFGGAVYGYTF.

This clone was seen only a few times. This chain uses TRBV7-8 with TRBJ1-2; D ambiguous. Trimming took 1 base from V and 4 from J, leaving 7 bases between them. From germline, CDR1 is SGHVS and CDR2 FQNEAQ. The CDR3 covers 13 residues. CDR3 bases: TGTGCCAGCAGCTTAGAGGGAGGCTATGGCTACACCTTC. The encoded protein is CASSLEGGYGYTF.

The chain recombines TRBV5-3 with TRBJ2-7; D remains unclear. TRBV5-3 is identified as an open reading frame with a role that is uncertain. Trimming stripped 8 bases from V and 1 base from J, with 10 bases between. The CDR3 has 12 residues. CDR3: CASSPRSYEQYF. The CDR3, as DNA: TGTGCCAGCAGCCCGCGGTCCTACGAGCAGTACTTC.

The CDR3 DNA is TGTGCCAGCAGCTTAGGCGGCATCTACGAGCAGTACTTC. Translating it yields CASSLGGIYEQYF. J is TRBJ2-7 and V is TRBV11-2; D gene ambiguous. This CDR3 spans 13 amino acids. Trimming left V 1 base short and J 3 bases short, with 7 bases between. CDR1 and CDR2 (germline): SGHAT, FQNNGV.

The genes are TRBV4-2 and TRBJ2-3, with TRBD2 identical over 13 bases. V was pared by 7 bases and J by 2 bases, with 3 bases of the junction left unmatched. Looked up from germline, CDR1 is LGHNA and CDR2 is YNFKEQ. CDR3 size: 15 residues. CDR3 residues: CASKTSGGFTDTQYF. The DNA of the CDR3 is TGTGCCAGCAAGACTAGCGGGGGGTTCACAGATACGCAGTATTTT.

CDR3 coding DNA: TGTGCCAGCAGCTTAGCTCCCTTGTCCAGGGCAGGCTACACCTTC. Translated: CASSLAPLSRAGYTF. The V gene is TRBV7-6, the J gene TRBJ1-2, with D perhaps matching TRBD1 (5 bases). Trimming removed 0 bases at V and 8 bases at J, with 16 bases between. CDR1 is SGHVS, CDR2 FNYEAQ, per germline. CDR3 length equals 15 residues.

This chain connects TRBV4-1 to TRBJ2-5; a weak D match, TRBD2 (6 bases). This CDR3 has 15 residues. V shed 3 bases and J shed 3 bases, with 14 bases lying between them. CDR1 and CDR2 from the germline V gene are MGHRA and YSYEKL. This CDR3 reads CASSHPTSGEETQYF. The CDR3 nucleotides are TGCGCCAGCAGCCACCCGACTAGTGGGGAAGAGACCCAGTACTTC.

The chain couples TRBV7-6 to TRBJ1-2; D is possibly TRBD1 (6 bases). This CDR3 is 13 amino acids long. Germline CDR1 reads SGHVS; CDR2 reads FNYEAQ. V was cut by 5 bases and J by 8 bases, with 15 bases left in between. CDR3 in DNA: TGTGCCAGCAGCCCAGGGGATCACGGAGGCTACACCTTC. Its protein is CASSPGDHGGYTF.

This clone appeared a few times. Germline and junction disagree at one end, which may indicate a read error. This rearrangement joins TRBV28 to TRBJ2-1, with 8 bases lining up with TRBD2. In germline, CDR1 is MDHEN, CDR2 SYDVKM. This CDR3 has 16 amino acids. The DNA for the CDR3 is TGTGCCAGCAGTTTACTCGCGGGGGGCTCCAACAATGAGCAGTTCTTC. Translated: CASSLLAGGSNNEQFF.

This clone was counted only a few times. V and J are TRBV5-4 and TRBJ2-7; D not certain. Trimming stripped 1 base from V and 0 bases from J, with 8 bases between. The germline CDR1 and CDR2 sequences are SGHNT and YYREEE (reference sequence). The CDR3 totals 14 residues. For the CDR3, the DNA is TGTGCCAGCAGCTTGTCTTACAGCTCCTACGAGCAGTACTTC. Translated: CASSLSYSSYEQYF.

The J gene is TRBJ1-5, the V gene TRBV19; D unresolved. Trimming pared 9 bases from V and 6 bases from J, leaving 18 bases between. The CDR3 totals 14 residues. CDR1 and CDR2 (germline): LNHDA, SQIVND (reference sequence). CDR3 protein: CARALGGSGQPQHF. The CDR3 DNA is TGTGCCAGGGCTCTCGGAGGGTCGGGTCAGCCCCAGCATTTT.

As for this clone: The likely explanation is a read error, given a far larger clone one base away. The V and J genes are TRBV5-4 and TRBJ2-7; weak D call: TRBD2 (5 bases). The V end lost 0 bases, the J end lost 6 bases, and 19 bases lay between the germline ends. Germline V gene data show CDR1 as SGHNT and CDR2 as YYREEE (reference sequence). The CDR3 loop spans 16 amino acids. The CDR3 is CASSLASARRTAEQYF. DNA of the CDR3: TGTGCCAGCAGCTTGGCCAGTGCCCGGCGGACTGCCGAGCAGTACTTC. The variable domain in full, with the rest retrieved from reference TRBV5-4 and TRBJ2-7, is ETGVTQSPTHLIKTRGQQVTLRCSSQSGHNTVSWYQQALGQGPQFIFQYYREEENGRGNFPPRFSGLQFPNYSSELNVNALELDDSALYLCASSLASARRTAEQYFGPGTRLTVT.

This clone was seen a few times. The V call is TRBV6-1, the J call TRBJ1-1; D is unresolved. V gave up 2 bases and J gave up 1 base, with 8 bases separating them. The length of the CDR3 is 14 residues. Germline values: CDR1 MNHNS, CDR2 SASEGT. Here the CDR3 reads CASSEYNQNTEAFF. Here the CDR3 DNA reads TGTGCCAGCAGTGAATACAACCAGAACACTGAAGCTTTCTTT.

This chain uses TRBV5-1 with TRBJ2-1; 8 nucleotides agree with TRBD1. The CDR3 sequence is 16 residues long. After removal of 3 bases from V and 4 bases from J, the junction contained 9 bases not matched to a gene. Germline V gene lookup returns CDR1 SGHRS and CDR2 YFSETQ. CDR3 in amino acids: CASSWTGQGWYNEQFF. The CDR3 region has the DNA TGCGCCAGCAGCTGGACAGGACAGGGTTGGTACAATGAGCAGTTCTTC.

The chain has TRBV2 and TRBJ2-7; no definite D call. CDR3 size: 14 residues. Germline CDR1 SNHLY, CDR2 FYNNEI. V was pared by 2 bases and J by 2 bases, with 10 bases between. CDR3 DNA sequence: TGTGCCAGCAGTGAACAGACTCCCCCCTACGAGCAGTACTTC. Translated, it gives CASSEQTPPYEQYF.

This clone was seen a few times. V usage is TRBV29-1 and J usage is TRBJ1-1; D not certain. CDR3 size: 16 residues. Per germline, CDR1 SQVTM and CDR2 ANQGSEA. Trimming took 4 bases from V and 0 from J, leaving 18 bases between them. CDR3 residues: CSVVDRSAVMNTEAFF. In DNA form, the CDR3 reads TGCAGCGTTGTCGACCGCTCGGCGGTCATGAACACTGAAGCTTTCTTT.

The J gene is TRBJ2-1, the V gene TRBV2; D is unresolved. V was cut by 7 bases and J by 1 base, with 8 bases left in between. CDR3 length: 13 amino acids. The germline V gene has CDR1 SNHLY and CDR2 FYNNEI. In DNA form, the CDR3 reads TGTGCCAGCATACCCGGTTCCTACAATGAGCAGTTCTTC. It specifies CASIPGSYNEQFF. Full variable domain (rest looked up from reference TRBV2 and TRBJ2-1): EPEVTQTPSHQVTQMGQEVILRCVPISNHLYFYWYRQILGQKVEFLVSFYNNEISEKSEIFDDQFSVERPDGSNFTLKIRSTKLEDSAMYFCASIPGSYNEQFFGPGTRLTVL.

This clone was counted only a few times. A junction boundary mismatches the germline segment, possibly from a read error. The rearrangement links TRBV5-3 to TRBJ1-4, with TRBD1 as a possible D gene (6 bases). TRBV5-3 is assigned to the ORF class and has an uncertain function. The CDR3 totals 14 residues. The CDR3 region has the DNA TGTGCCAGCAGCTTAGTTCAGGGGATGGCTGAACTGTTTTTT. Protein product: CASSLVQGMAELFF.

The chain joins TRBV9 to TRBJ1-1; a weak D match, TRBD1 (6 bases). V dropped 3 bases and J dropped 5 bases, with 17 bases sitting between them. The CDR3 loop spans 15 amino acids. Germline lookup yields CDR1 SGDLS and CDR2 YYNGEE. Here the CDR3 reads CASSAGGGRGTEAFF. The CDR3 DNA follows: TGTGCCAGCAGCGCGGGGGGGGGTAGGGGGACTGAAGCTTTCTTT.

The CDR3 DNA is TGTGCCAGCAGTGCCGGGGACACCTACACCACAGATACGCAGTATTTT. It encodes CASSAGDTYTTDTQYF. The rearrangement uses TRBV2 and TRBJ2-3; D may be TRBD1 (6 bases). The CDR3 loop spans 16 amino acids. The V end was cut by 4 bases, the J end by 2 bases, with 16 bases between. Per the germline V gene, CDR1 is SNHLY and CDR2 is FYNNEI.

This clone was counted a few times. The junction shows a germline mismatch at one end, possibly a read error. The chain is built from TRBV5-4 and TRBJ2-2, with D possibly TRBD2 on 6 matching bases. CDR3 size: 13 residues. Per the germline V gene, CDR1 is SGHNT and CDR2 is YYREEE (reference sequence). CDR3 nucleotide sequence: TGCGCCAGCAGCTTAAGGGACTCCGGGGAGCTGTTTTTT. This encodes CASSLRDSGELFF.

The chain links TRBV7-9 to TRBJ2-3, with TRBD1 as a possible D gene (5 bases). With 1 base removed from V and 8 bases from J, the gap between germline ends came to 10 bases. The germline V gene encodes CDR1 SEHNR and CDR2 FQNEAQ (reference sequence). This CDR3 contains 13 residues. The CDR3 loop reads CASSLGLRGTQYF. In DNA, the CDR3 is TGTGCCAGCAGCTTAGGGTTAAGGGGTACGCAGTATTTT.

This chain links TRBV13 with TRBJ1-5; D not resolved. Trimming took off 2 bases at V and 4 bases at J, with 9 bases between the two ends. Germline V CDR1 and CDR2: PRHDT, FYEKMQ (reference sequence). The CDR3 has 14 amino acids. CDR3 sequence reads: CASSLRGGNQPQHF. CDR3 in DNA: TGTGCCAGCAGCTTAAGAGGAGGAAATCAGCCCCAGCATTTT.

The chain is built from TRBV4-2 and TRBJ1-4; D is perhaps TRBD1 (6 bases). CDR1 is LGHNA and CDR2 is YNFKEQ in the germline V gene. V lost 4 bases and J lost 5, with 14 bases in between. This CDR3 comprises 15 residues. CDR3 sequence (DNA): TGTGCCAGCAGCCTACCGGGACACCAAAATGAAAAACTGTTTTTT. It codes for CASSLPGHQNEKLFF.

The chain employs TRBV27 and TRBJ2-7, with TRBD1 matching 10 bases. The CDR3 contains 14 residues. Germline trimming cut 5 bases from V and 6 bases from J; bases unmatched to any gene: 7. CDR1 is MNHEY and CDR2 is SMNVEV in the germline V gene (reference sequence). The CDR3 here is CASSIDRGHGEQYF. The CDR3 coding sequence is TGTGCCAGCAGTATCGACAGGGGGCACGGCGAGCAGTACTTC.